The sequence of this T cell receptor beta chain was determined in a study of T cells in tuberculosis. Study overall: CD1B tetramers identified T cells specific for mycobacterial lipid GMM. This South African cohort compared adolescents with or without latent tuberculosis against adults with active tuberculosis.

Measured with immunoSEQ multiplex PCR; TCRdb has only the in-frame clones, and not every one. Seen here are tens of thousands of clones, around 96% observed once, and the top ten hold 7.5%. Turning to this clone: What it recognizes is unknown.

General observations from the study: Using the GMM-specific repertoire gave around 90% accuracy versus approximately 70% with motifs. Active tuberculosis TCR-alpha repertoires lay closer to GMM-specific TCRs than IGRA-negative controls, suggesting clonal expansion.

V was pared by 7 bases and J by 8 bases, with 11 bases of the junction left unmatched. CDR1 is LNHDA and CDR2 is SQIVND in the germline V gene (reference sequence). This CDR3 comprises 14 residues. The clonotype comes from a donor between 5 and 29 years old with latent tuberculosis or without tuberculosis infection. The chain combines TRBV19 with TRBJ1-2; 9 bases fit TRBD1. Source material: PBMCs. The CDR3 is CASTLPGQGGGYTF. CDR3 coding DNA: TGTGCCAGTACCCTTCCGGGACAGGGAGGCGGCTACACCTTC.